What follows are 27 T cell receptor beta chains derived from one specimen sequenced in a study of Graves' ophthalmopathy and Graves' hyperthyroidism. RNA transcripts were the source from which TCR beta CDR3 regions were amplified. Investigators did first-round RT-PCR with HTBI primers, then second-round multiplex PCR. TCRdb reprocessed the multiplex PCR reads via MiXCR and lists one record per CDR3 protein. The sample records 680,000 or so distinct CDR3 sequences, approximately 21% being singletons. The sample taken for sequencing was peripheral blood. The receptors derive from a woman aged 18-29 years with stable Graves' hyperthyroidism. Some clones in this sample may be carry-over from other donors' samples.

This clonotype has only a few counts. The chain couples TRBV12-5 to TRBJ1-2, with D maybe TRBD1 (5 bases). Trimming shortened V by 6 bases and J by 3 bases, and 14 bases separated the two germline ends. The CDR3 loop spans 14 amino acids. Germline lookup yields CDR1 LGHNT and CDR2 FRNRAP. The CDR3 here is CASGRGEAYYGYTF. In DNA, the CDR3 is TGTGCTAGTGGACGAGGGGAGGCGTACTATGGCTACACCTTC. The variable domain in full, completed from reference TRBV12-5 and TRBJ1-2, reads DARVTQTPRHKVTEMGQEVTMRCQPILGHNTVFWYRQTMMQGLELLAYFRNRAPLDDSGMPKDRFSAEMPDATLATLKIQPSEPRDSAVYFCASGRGEAYYGYTFGSGTRLTVV.

V is TRBV12-3 or TRBV12-4 and J is TRBJ1-1; D remains unclear. There are 15 residues in the CDR3. V shed 4 bases and J shed 2 bases, with 14 bases lying between them. This CDR3 is CASSSNPTVNTEAFF. In DNA form, the CDR3 reads TGTGCCAGCAGTTCAAACCCCACAGTCAACACTGAAGCTTTCTTT.

This clonotype was counted many times. The rearrangement uses TRBV11-2 and TRBJ1-2, with D unresolved. CDR3 size: 14 residues. Germline CDR1 is SGHAT and CDR2 is FQNNGV. V shed 2 bases and J shed 4 bases, with 11 bases lying between them. Written as DNA, the CDR3 is TGTGCCAGCAGCTTAACGTCACAAGCCTATGGCTACACCTTC. Amino acids: CASSLTSQAYGYTF. The whole variable domain, remainder taken from reference TRBV11-2 and TRBJ1-2, is EAGVAQSPRYKIIEKRQSVAFWCNPISGHATLYWYQQILGQGPKLLIQFQNNGVVDDSQLPKDRFSAERLKGVDSTLKIQPAKLEDSAVYLCASSLTSQAYGYTFGSGTRLTVV.

The rearrangement joins TRBV7-8 to TRBJ1-5; D may be TRBD1 (6 bases). Germline assignment: CDR1 SGHVS and CDR2 FQNEAQ. Trimming stripped 0 bases from V and 0 bases from J, with 9 bases between. The CDR3 runs 16 residues. The CDR3 DNA reads TGTGCCAGCAGCTTAGCGCTACAGGGTAGCAATCAGCCCCAGCATTTT. Translating it yields CASSLALQGSNQPQHF. The entire variable domain, with the rest obtained from reference TRBV7-8 and TRBJ1-5, is as follows: GAGVSQSPRYKVAKRGQDVALRCDPISGHVSLFWYQQALGQGPEFLTYFQNEAQLDKSGLPSDRFFAERPEGSVSTLKIQRTQQEDSAVYLCASSLALQGSNQPQHFGDGTRLSIL.

The chain links TRBV2 to TRBJ2-7, with 8 nucleotides matching TRBD1. The CDR3 runs to 18 residues. V lost 0 bases and J lost 0; bases outside the gene matches: 10. Germline loops: CDR1 SNHLY, CDR2 FYNNEI. The CDR3 DNA sequence: TGTGCCAGCAGTGAAGCGCTTCGGACAGGGACGAGCTCCTACGAGCAGTACTTC. Protein: CASSEALRTGTSSYEQYF.

This clonotype occurred a few times. The chain carries TRBV4-1 and TRBJ2-5; the D gene could be TRBD1 or TRBD2 (5 bases each). Per germline, CDR1 MGHRA and CDR2 YSYEKL. The CDR3 consists of 15 residues. V was clipped by 4 bases and J by 4 bases, with 16 bases between them. This chain's CDR3 is CASSPGRPRGETQYF. The CDR3 nucleotides read TGCGCCAGCAGCCCGGGACGGCCCCGGGGAGAGACCCAGTACTTC.

V gene TRBV13 combines with J gene TRBJ2-7; D perhaps matches TRBD1 (6 bases). V lost 4 bases and J 5 bases, leaving 18 bases between the germline ends. CDR1 is PRHDT, CDR2 FYEKMQ, per germline (reference sequence). The length of the CDR3 is 15 residues. Here the CDR3 reads CASSSNVIQGNEQYF. Written as DNA, the CDR3 is TGTGCCAGCAGCTCGAACGTGATACAGGGAAACGAGCAGTACTTC.

This clonotype has a count of ten or more. It is likely a read error, because the conserved phenylalanine at the end of the CDR3 is missing. Because the CDR3's place on the DNA is in doubt, the DNA is left out and the CDR3 is given as listed by TCRdb. The rearrangement uses TRBV4-1 and TRBJ1-2. Per the germline V gene, CDR1 is MGHRA and CDR2 is YSYEKL. With termini counted, the CDR3 has 13 amino acids. The CDR3 is CASSQDPGSRILI.

This clonotype was counted a few times. V gene TRBV10-2 combines with J gene TRBJ2-7; 16 bases align to TRBD2. Germline V lookup: CDR1 WSHSY, CDR2 SAAADI. The junction had 5 bases not matched to a gene; V was cut back by 7 bases and J by 5 bases. The CDR3 totals 15 residues. Here the CDR3 DNA reads TGCGCCAGCAATCCAGGGACTAGCGGGAGGGACGAGCAGTACTTC. It translates to CASNPGTSGRDEQYF.

The chain carries TRBV6-1 and TRBJ1-6, with a weak D call TRBD1 (5 bases). With 8 bases removed from V and 0 bases from J, the gap between germline ends came to 11 bases. CDR1 MNHNS and CDR2 SASEGT come from the germline V gene. The CDR3 runs to 15 residues. The CDR3 is CASGAGSSYNSPLHF. For the CDR3, the DNA is TGTGCCAGCGGGGCGGGGAGCTCCTATAATTCACCCCTCCACTTT.

Details on this clonotype: This may arise from a read error, as a much more abundant clone is one base away. V usage is TRBV2 and J usage is TRBJ1-2; D may be TRBD1 (6 bases). The CDR3 sequence is 16 residues long. Germline loops: CDR1 SNHLY, CDR2 FYNNEI. The ends were cut back, 4 bases at V and 0 bases at J, with 15 bases in the middle. The CDR3 DNA is TGTGCCAGCAGTGTCTACAGGGTTTTGGCTAACTATGGCTACACCTTC. Protein sequence: CASSVYRVLANYGYTF.

The table lists this clonotype with many counts. The chain couples TRBV30 to TRBJ2-7; 8 bases fit TRBD1. Germline CDR1 reads GTSNPN; CDR2 reads SVGIG (reference sequence). V dropped 0 bases and J dropped 4; count of bases not matched to a gene: 2. The CDR3 is 13 amino acids. The CDR3 DNA is TGTGCCTGGAGTGTAAACAGGGGGTACGAGCAGTACTTC. Protein: CAWSVNRGYEQYF.

The V gene is TRBV7-8, the J gene TRBJ1-3; D gene uncertain. Trimming cost V 5 bases and J 2 bases, with 16 bases left between them. From germline, CDR1 is SGHVS and CDR2 FQNEAQ. This CDR3 region has 16 residues. This chain's CDR3 is CASSAAGSLPGNTIYF. In nucleotides, the CDR3 is TGTGCCAGCAGCGCAGCCGGGAGTCTCCCTGGAAACACCATATATTTT.

This clonotype came up a few times. The chain employs TRBV29-1 and TRBJ2-7; D ambiguous. The length of the CDR3 is 13 residues. The V end lost 0 bases, the J end lost 0 bases, and 6 bases lay between the germline ends. Germline values: CDR1 SQVTM, CDR2 ANQGSEA. CDR3 sequence reads: CSVEDSFSYEQYF. In DNA, the CDR3 is TGCAGCGTTGAAGACAGCTTCTCCTACGAGCAGTACTTC.

This clonotype was detected ten times or more. The rearrangement uses TRBV24-1 and TRBJ2-5, with no clear D. The CDR3 has 11 residues. V was cut by 3 bases and J by 5 bases, with 3 bases left in between. CDR1 is KGHDR and CDR2 is SFDVKD in the germline V gene. CDR3 loop: CATSDRETQYF. The CDR3 DNA reads as TGTGCCACCAGTGATCGTGAGACCCAGTACTTC.

This chain links TRBV27 with TRBJ1-5, with D unresolved. Trimming removed 0 bases from V and 2 bases from J, with 8 bases in between. From germline, CDR1 is MNHEY and CDR2 SMNVEV (reference sequence). This CDR3 has 15 amino acids. The DNA for the CDR3 is TGTGCCAGCAGTTTATCAGGGTCAGGCAATCAGCCCCAGCATTTT. Encoded protein: CASSLSGSGNQPQHF.

J is TRBJ2-5 and V is TRBV12-3 or TRBV12-4; D may be TRBD2 (5 bases). This CDR3 is 14 amino acids long. V lost 1 base and J 2 bases, leaving 8 bases between the germline ends. The CDR3 nucleotides are TGTGCCAGCAGTTTAGTGGACTTACAAGAGACCCAGTACTTC. Amino acids: CASSLVDLQETQYF.

The chain couples TRBV7-2 to TRBJ1-1; D ambiguous. Per the germline V gene, CDR1 is SGHTA and CDR2 is FQGNSA. V lost 5 bases, J lost 5 bases, and 18 bases lay in between. The CDR3 has 15 amino acids. The CDR3 DNA follows: TGTGCCAGCAGCCCTTTTTTGGGTAGCGATACTGAAGCTTTCTTT. Encoded protein: CASSPFLGSDTEAFF.

This clonotype occurred many times. The chain is built from TRBV5-1 and TRBJ1-1, with a possible D match to TRBD1 (5 bases). The germline V gene encodes CDR1 SGHRS and CDR2 YFSETQ. V lost 3 bases and J lost 0, with 9 bases in between. CDR3 length equals 14 residues. CDR3 bases: TGCGCCAGCAGCTCTGGAGGGGTGAACACTGAAGCTTTCTTT. Its protein product is CASSSGGVNTEAFF.

This clonotype has at least ten counts. J is TRBJ2-5 and V is TRBV11-2; the match to TRBD1 covers 9 bases. Per germline, CDR1 SGHAT and CDR2 FQNNGV. CDR3 length: 15 amino acids. V lost 3 bases and J lost 7; bases outside the gene matches: 9. CDR3 in amino acids: CASSLATGGRGTQYF. Here the CDR3 DNA reads TGTGCCAGCAGCTTGGCCACAGGGGGCAGGGGGACCCAGTACTTC.

In this sample, this clonotype turned up many times. The CDR3 region is CASAVTAKIDMDQPQHF. DNA of the CDR3: TGTGCCAGCGCAGTGACAGCAAAAATTGACATGGATCAGCCCCAGCATTTT. This chain connects TRBV6-4 to TRBJ1-5; a possible D gene is TRBD1 (5 bases). The CDR3 contains 17 residues. Trimming removed 8 bases at V and 5 bases at J, with 25 bases between. The germline V gene has CDR1 MRHNA and CDR2 SNTAGT.

Of note for this clonotype: This sequence may be a read error, since a much larger clone differs from it by one base. V is TRBV7-2 and J is TRBJ1-2; 10 nucleotides align to TRBD1. CDR1 is SGHTA, CDR2 FQGNSA, per germline. The CDR3 length is 14 residues. V was pared by 5 bases and J by 5 bases, with 5 bases of the junction left unmatched. The CDR3, as DNA: TGTGCCAGCAGCCAACCGGGACAGGGGTATGGCTACACCTTC. Translating gives CASSQPGQGYGYTF.

This clonotype was seen repeatedly, ten times or more. The chain recombines TRBV18 with TRBJ2-7, with a tentative D call TRBD2 (6 bases). Germline CDR1 is KGHSH and CDR2 is LQKENI. This CDR3 comprises 14 residues. V dropped 3 bases and J dropped 6 bases, with 15 bases sitting between them. Here the CDR3 DNA reads TGTGCCAGCTCACCCCCACTGCGGGGTCGCGAGCAGTACTTC. It translates to CASSPPLRGREQYF.

This clonotype came up a few times. The chain employs TRBV9 and TRBJ2-2; the D is unclear. Germline V gene lookup returns CDR1 SGDLS and CDR2 YYNGEE. The V end was cut by 2 bases, the J end by 6 bases, with 5 bases between. CDR3 length equals 12 residues. Written as DNA, the CDR3 is TGTGCCAGCAGCGTGAAGGCCGGGGAGCTGTTTTTT. As protein: CASSVKAGELFF. The variable domain in full, completed from reference TRBV9 and TRBJ2-2, reads DSGVTQTPKHLITATGQRVTLRCSPRSGDLSVYWYQQSLDQGLQFLIQYYNGEERAKGNILERFSAQQFPDLHSELNLSSLELGDSALYFCASSVKAGELFFGEGSRLTVL.

This clonotype showed up many times. The chain joins TRBV10-3 to TRBJ2-7; TRBD1 is a possible D gene (5 bases). Germline CDR1 and CDR2: ENHRY and SYGVKD. The CDR3 length is 14 residues. Trimming cost V 4 bases and J 6 bases, with 16 bases left between them. CDR3 region: CAISVGSEGAEQYF. The CDR3 DNA follows: TGTGCCATCAGTGTTGGGTCGGAAGGGGCCGAGCAGTACTTC.

This clonotype was recorded at least ten times. V is TRBV15 and J is TRBJ2-7, with D unclear. Germline CDR1 reads LNHNV; CDR2 reads YYDKDF (reference sequence). V was cut by 1 base and J by 7 bases, with 11 bases left in between. There are 13 residues in the CDR3. CDR3 amino acids: CATSRVGWSEQYF. The CDR3 nucleotides read TGTGCCACCAGCAGAGTAGGTTGGAGTGAGCAGTACTTC.

This clonotype was recorded many times. V is TRBV6-4 and J is TRBJ2-7; tentative D call: TRBD1 (5 bases). Deletions cut 2 bases from V and 0 bases from J, with 11 bases between. The CDR3 is made up of 15 amino acids. Germline assignment: CDR1 MRHNA and CDR2 SNTAGT. The CDR3 DNA reads as TGTGCCAGCAGTGACCTCGACAGACTCTCCTACGAGCAGTACTTC. It specifies CASSDLDRLSYEQYF.